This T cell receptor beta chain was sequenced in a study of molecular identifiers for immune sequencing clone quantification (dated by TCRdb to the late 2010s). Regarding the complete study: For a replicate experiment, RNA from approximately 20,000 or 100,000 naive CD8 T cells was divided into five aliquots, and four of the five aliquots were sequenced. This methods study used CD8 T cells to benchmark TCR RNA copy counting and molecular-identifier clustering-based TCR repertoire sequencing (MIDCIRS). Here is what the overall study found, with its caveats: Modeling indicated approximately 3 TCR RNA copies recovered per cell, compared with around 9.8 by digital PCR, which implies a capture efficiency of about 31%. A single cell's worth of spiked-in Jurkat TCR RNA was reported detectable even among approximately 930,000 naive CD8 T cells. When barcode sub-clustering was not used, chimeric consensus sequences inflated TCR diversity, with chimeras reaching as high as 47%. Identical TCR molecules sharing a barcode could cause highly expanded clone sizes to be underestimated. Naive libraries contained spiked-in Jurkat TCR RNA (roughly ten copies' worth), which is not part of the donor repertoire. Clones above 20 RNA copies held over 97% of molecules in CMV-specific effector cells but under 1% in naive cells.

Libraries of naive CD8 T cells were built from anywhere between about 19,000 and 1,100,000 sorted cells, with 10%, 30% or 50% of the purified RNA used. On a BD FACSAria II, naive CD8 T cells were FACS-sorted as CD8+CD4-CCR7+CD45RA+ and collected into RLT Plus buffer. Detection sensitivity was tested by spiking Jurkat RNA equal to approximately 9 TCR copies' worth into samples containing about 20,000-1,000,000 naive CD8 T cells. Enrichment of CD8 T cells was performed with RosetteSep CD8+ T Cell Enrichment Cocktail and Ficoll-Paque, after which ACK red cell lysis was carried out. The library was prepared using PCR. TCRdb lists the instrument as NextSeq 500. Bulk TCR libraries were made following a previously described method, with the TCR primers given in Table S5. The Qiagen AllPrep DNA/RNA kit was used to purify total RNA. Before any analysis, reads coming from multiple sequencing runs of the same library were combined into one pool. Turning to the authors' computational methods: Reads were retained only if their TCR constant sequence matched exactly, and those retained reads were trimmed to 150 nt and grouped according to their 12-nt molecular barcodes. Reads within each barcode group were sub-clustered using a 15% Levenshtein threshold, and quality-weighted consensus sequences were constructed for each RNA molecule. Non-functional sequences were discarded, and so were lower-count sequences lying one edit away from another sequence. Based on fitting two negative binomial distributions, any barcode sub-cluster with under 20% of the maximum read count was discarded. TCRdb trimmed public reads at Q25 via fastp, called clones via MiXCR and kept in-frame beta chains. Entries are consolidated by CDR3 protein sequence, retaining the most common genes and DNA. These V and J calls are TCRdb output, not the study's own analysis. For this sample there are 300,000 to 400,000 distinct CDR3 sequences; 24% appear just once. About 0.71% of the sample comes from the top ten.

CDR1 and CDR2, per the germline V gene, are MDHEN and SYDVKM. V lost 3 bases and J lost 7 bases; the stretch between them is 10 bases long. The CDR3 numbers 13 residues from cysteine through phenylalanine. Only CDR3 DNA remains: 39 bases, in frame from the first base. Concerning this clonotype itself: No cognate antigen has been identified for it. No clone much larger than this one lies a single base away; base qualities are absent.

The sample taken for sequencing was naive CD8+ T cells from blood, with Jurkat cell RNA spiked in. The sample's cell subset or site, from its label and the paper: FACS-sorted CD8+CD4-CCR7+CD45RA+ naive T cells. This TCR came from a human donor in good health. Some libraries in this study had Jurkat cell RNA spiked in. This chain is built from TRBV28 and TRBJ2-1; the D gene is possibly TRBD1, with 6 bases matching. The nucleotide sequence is TGTGCCAGCAGTTTCTCCAGGGGAAATGAGCAGTTCTTC. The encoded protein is CASSFSRGNEQFF.